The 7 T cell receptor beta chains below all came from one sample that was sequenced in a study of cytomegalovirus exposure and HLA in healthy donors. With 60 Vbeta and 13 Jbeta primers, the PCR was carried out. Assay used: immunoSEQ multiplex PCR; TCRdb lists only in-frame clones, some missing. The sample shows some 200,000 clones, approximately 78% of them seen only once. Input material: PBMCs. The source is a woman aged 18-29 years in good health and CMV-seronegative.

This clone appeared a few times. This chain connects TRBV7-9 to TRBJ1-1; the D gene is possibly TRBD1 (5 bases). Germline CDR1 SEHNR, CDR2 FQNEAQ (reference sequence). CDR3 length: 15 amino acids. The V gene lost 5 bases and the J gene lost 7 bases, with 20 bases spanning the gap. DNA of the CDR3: TGTGCCAGCAGCCTCGCAGGAGGGGCGACGGGTGAAGCTTTCTTT. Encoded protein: CASSLAGGATGEAFF.

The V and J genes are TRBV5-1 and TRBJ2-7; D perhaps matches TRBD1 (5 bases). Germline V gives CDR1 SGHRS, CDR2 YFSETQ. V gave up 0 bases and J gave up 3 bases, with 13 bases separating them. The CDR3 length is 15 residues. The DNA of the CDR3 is TGCGCCAGCAGCTTGGGAGACAGTATTTACTACGAGCAGTACTTC. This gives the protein CASSLGDSIYYEQYF.

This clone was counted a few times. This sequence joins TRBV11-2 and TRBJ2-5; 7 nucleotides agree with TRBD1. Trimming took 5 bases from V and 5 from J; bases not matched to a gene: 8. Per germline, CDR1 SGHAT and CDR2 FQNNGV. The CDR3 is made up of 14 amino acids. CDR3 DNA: TGTGCCAGCAGCCCAGGGGGTTTTAAGGAGACCCAGTACTTC. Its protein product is CASSPGGFKETQYF.

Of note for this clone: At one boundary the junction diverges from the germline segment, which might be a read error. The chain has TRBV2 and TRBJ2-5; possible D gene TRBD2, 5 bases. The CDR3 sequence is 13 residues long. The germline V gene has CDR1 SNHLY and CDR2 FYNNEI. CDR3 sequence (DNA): TGTGCCAGCAGTGTGGACTGGCAAGCGACCCAGTACTTC. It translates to CASSVDWQATQYF. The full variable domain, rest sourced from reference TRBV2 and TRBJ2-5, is EPEVTQTPSHQVTQMGQEVILRCVPISNHLYFYWYRQILGQKVEFLVSFYNNEISEKSEIFDDQFSVERPDGSNFTLKIRSTKLEDSAMYFCASSVDWQATQYFGPGTRLLVL.

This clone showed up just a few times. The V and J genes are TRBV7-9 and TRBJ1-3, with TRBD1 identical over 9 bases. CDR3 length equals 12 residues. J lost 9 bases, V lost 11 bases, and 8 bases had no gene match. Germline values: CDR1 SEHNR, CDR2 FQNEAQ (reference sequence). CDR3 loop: CAALGQGGTIYF. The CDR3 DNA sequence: TGTGCCGCCTTGGGACAGGGTGGCACCATATATTTT.

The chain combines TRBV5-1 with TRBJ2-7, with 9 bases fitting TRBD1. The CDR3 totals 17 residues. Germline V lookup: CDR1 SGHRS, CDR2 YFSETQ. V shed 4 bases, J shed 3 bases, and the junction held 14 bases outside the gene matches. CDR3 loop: CASSREDWGTGYYEQYF. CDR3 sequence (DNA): TGCGCCAGCAGCCGGGAAGATTGGGGGACAGGGTACTACGAGCAGTACTTC.

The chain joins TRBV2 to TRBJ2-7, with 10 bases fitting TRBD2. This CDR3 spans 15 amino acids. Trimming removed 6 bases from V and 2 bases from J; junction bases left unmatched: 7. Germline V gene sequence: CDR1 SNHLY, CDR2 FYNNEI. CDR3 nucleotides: TGTGCCAGCAGGGCGACTAGCGGGCGTACCTACGAGCAGTACTTC. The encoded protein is CASRATSGRTYEQYF.